This T cell receptor beta chain was sequenced during a study of shared clonotypes between healthy human individuals. This table comes from immunoSEQ multiplex PCR, and its TCRdb copy is limited to in-frame clones, with some not included. Among 550,000 to 850,000 clones listed, around 67% were seen once. V shed 4 bases and J 0 bases; nucleotides not matched to a gene: 3. The CDR3 extends over 16 amino acids. CDR1 SGHTA and CDR2 FQGNSA come from the germline V gene. This clone appeared once. Other DNA sequences in this sample translate to the same CDR3. This clonotype was obtained from a woman aged 30 to 39 in good health. V and J are TRBV7-2 and TRBJ2-3; 11 bases align to TRBD2. Input material: memory CD4+ T cells sorted from blood. Subset specified: CD45RA-negative fraction. The CDR3 is CASSSRLAGSTDTQYF. DNA for the CDR3: TGTGCCAGCAGCTCCCGACTAGCGGGAAGCACAGATACGCAGTATTTT.